The sequence of this T cell receptor beta chain was determined in a study of T cell responses to AZD1222 COVID-19 vaccine. Study-wide results and limits: Unmutated regions of variants are reportedly targeted by nearly half of spike-specific TCRs. Vaccine-associated CD4 TCRs ranged over spike, dominating at 160-218 and 743-854. Elevations in Spike-specific TCR breadth and depth followed administration of two AZD1222 doses.

The CDR3 runs to 13 residues. With 2 bases removed from V and 6 bases from J, the gap between germline ends came to 10 bases. Germline V gene lookup returns CDR1 SGHTA and CDR2 FQGNSA. Measured with immunoSEQ multiplex PCR; TCRdb has only the in-frame clones, and not every one. In the table there are approximately 140,000 clones, 82% of which are singletons. Points on this clone: Its antigen is currently unknown.

The starting material was peripheral blood, obtained on day 0 of MenACWY control vaccination. The TCR was taken from an adult in good health. V and J are TRBV7-2 and TRBJ2-5; D is unclear. CDR3 nucleotide sequence: TGTGCCAGCAGCTTAAGTGGAATAAAGACCCAGTACTTC. Protein product: CASSLSGIKTQYF. Supplemented by reference TRBV7-2 and TRBJ2-5, the full variable domain reads GAGVSQSPSNKVTEKGKDVELRCDPISGHTALYWYRQSLGQGLEFLIYFQGNSAPDKSGLPSDRFSAERTGGSVSTLTIQRTQQEDSAVYLCASSLSGIKTQYFGPGTRLLVL.